Below, 2 T cell receptor beta chains from the same sample are listed, as sequenced in a study of T-cell reconstitution after alpha-beta-depleted transplantation in children. For TCRbeta, the library was prepared with unique molecular identifiers. TCRdb passed the PCR reads through MiXCR, listing each CDR3 protein once. The top ten clones hold 12% to 15% of a sample with some 550,000 distinct CDR3 sequences, roughly 23% of them seen once. The sequencing here drew on PBMCs, mostly from graft donor cells, taken 360 days after TCRalphabeta/CD19-depleted stem cell transplant. Receptors were obtained from a boy in the first two years of life who had a stem cell transplant for acute myeloid leukemia, so the T cells may come from the graft donor.

Comments on this clonotype: A clone one base away is much larger, so this may be a read error. The rearrangement joins TRBV10-3 to TRBJ2-7; perhaps D is TRBD1 or TRBD2 (5 bases each). Trimming removed 6 bases at V and 4 bases at J, with 13 bases between. Germline-derived CDR1 and CDR2 are ENHRY and SYGVKD. CDR3 size: 13 residues. CDR3 coding DNA: TGTGCCATCAGCCGGGGCCAAGAATACGAGCAGTACTTC. Its protein product is CAISRGQEYEQYF.

The chain has TRBV12-3 or TRBV12-4 and TRBJ2-7; D unclear. The CDR3 is 8 residues long. V lost 9 bases and J lost 5, with 2 bases in between. The CDR3 coding sequence is TGTGCCAGAGACGAGCAGTACGTC. This gives the protein CARDEQYV.